The rows below give T cell receptor beta chains drawn from one sample of a study of blood T cell repertoires in COVID-19. Sequenced by immunoSEQ multiplex PCR; TCRdb stores in-frame clones only, minus some. The sample records about 60,000 clones, over 70% being singletons. Input material: peripheral blood. The receptors here all came from a human donor in a cohort sampled during active COVID-19. CDR3s include the opening cysteine and the closing phenylalanine or tryptophan. Each record gives: D gene, V gene, clone size, J gene, CDR3 DNA, CDR3 protein. A D gene is named only where the DNA matches it firmly. Clone sizes are given selectively: once, few, many, or a class where the clone is expanded.

d_gene: TRBD1
v_gene: TRBV19
abundance: -
j_gene: TRBJ1-1
CDR3nt: TGTGCCAGTAGTATGGGACAGGGCACTGAAGCTTTCTTT
CDR3aa: CASSMGQGTEAFF

d_gene: -
v_gene: TRBV28
abundance: -
j_gene: TRBJ2-2
CDR3nt: TGTGCCACCGGTAGCGGTAACACCGGGGAGCTGTTTTTT
CDR3aa: CATGSGNTGELFF

d_gene: -
v_gene: TRBV4-2
abundance: -
j_gene: TRBJ2-6
CDR3nt: TGTGCCAGCAGCCAAGGAGGCGGACAGGGGGCCAACGTCCTGACTTTC
CDR3aa: CASSQGGGQGANVLTF

d_gene: TRBD2
v_gene: TRBV9
abundance: -
j_gene: TRBJ2-1
CDR3nt: TGTGCCAGCAGCGTAGGGGGACTAGCTCACAATGAGCAGTTCTTC
CDR3aa: CASSVGGLAHNEQFF

d_gene: -
v_gene: TRBV9
abundance: -
j_gene: TRBJ2-1
CDR3nt: TGTGCCAGCAGCGACCGACAGGAGATCTACAATGAGCAGTTCTTC
CDR3aa: CASSDRQEIYNEQFF

d_gene: TRBD1
v_gene: TRBV6-2/TRBV6-3
abundance: -
j_gene: TRBJ2-7
CDR3nt: TGTGCCAGCAGTTACTTGGGGGACAGGGGATCCTACGAGCAGTACTTC
CDR3aa: CASSYLGDRGSYEQYF

d_gene: -
v_gene: TRBV3-1/TRBV3-2
abundance: few
j_gene: TRBJ2-1
CDR3nt: TGTGCCAGCAGCCAAGATATGGTTCCCGGGTACAATGAGCAGTTCTTC
CDR3aa: CASSQDMVPGYNEQFF

d_gene: -
v_gene: TRBV5-1
abundance: once
j_gene: TRBJ2-7
CDR3nt: TGCGCCAGCAGCTTGGCTCCCTCCTACGAGCAGTACTTC
CDR3aa: CASSLAPSYEQYF

d_gene: TRBD1
v_gene: TRBV6-5
abundance: -
j_gene: TRBJ2-2
CDR3nt: TGTGCCAGTGACAGGGGGAACACCGGGGAGCTGTTTTTT
CDR3aa: CASDRGNTGELFF

d_gene: TRBD2
v_gene: TRBV7-2
abundance: -
j_gene: TRBJ2-5
CDR3nt: TGTGCCAGCAACCCTAGCGGAGGGGTACAAGAGACCCAGTACTTC
CDR3aa: CASNPSGGVQETQYF

d_gene: TRBD2
v_gene: TRBV10-3
abundance: -
j_gene: TRBJ2-7
CDR3nt: TGTGCCATCAGCCCAGGACTAGTCGAGCAGTACTTC
CDR3aa: CAISPGLVEQYF

d_gene: -
v_gene: TRBV5-4
abundance: -
j_gene: TRBJ1-1
CDR3nt: TGTGCCAGCAGCTTCTTCGGGGCTGAAGCTTTCTTT
CDR3aa: CASSFFGAEAFF

d_gene: -
v_gene: TRBV11-2
abundance: -
j_gene: TRBJ2-7
CDR3nt: TGTGCCAGCAGCCCGGGACAACACTACGAGCAGTACTTC
CDR3aa: CASSPGQHYEQYF

d_gene: TRBD2
v_gene: TRBV14
abundance: few
j_gene: TRBJ2-5
CDR3nt: TGTGCCAGCAGCCAAGGAGTTCGGACTAGCGGCTACCAAGAGACCCAGTACTTC
CDR3aa: CASSQGVRTSGYQETQYF

d_gene: TRBD1
v_gene: TRBV6-2/TRBV6-3
abundance: -
j_gene: TRBJ2-5
CDR3nt: TGTGCCAGCAGTTTTGACAGGGTCGAGACCCAGTACTTC
CDR3aa: CASSFDRVETQYF

d_gene: -
v_gene: TRBV7-8
abundance: -
j_gene: TRBJ1-2
CDR3nt: TGTGCCAGCAGCTTACCAGATCTTGCTGGCTACACCTTC
CDR3aa: CASSLPDLAGYTF

d_gene: TRBD2
v_gene: TRBV5-4
abundance: -
j_gene: TRBJ2-5
CDR3nt: TGTGCCAGCAGCTTTGAGCGGGGGGCGTACCAAGAGACCCAGTACTTC
CDR3aa: CASSFERGAYQETQYF

d_gene: -
v_gene: TRBV11-3
abundance: once
j_gene: TRBJ1-2
CDR3nt: TGTGCCAGGGAGGGGCTCTCGAGTGGCTACACCTTC
CDR3aa: CAREGLSSGYTF

d_gene: -
v_gene: TRBV6-5
abundance: few
j_gene: TRBJ2-7
CDR3nt: TGTGCCAGCGCGGCCCAGTCTCCCGACTACGAGCAGTACTTC
CDR3aa: CASAAQSPDYEQYF

d_gene: TRBD2
v_gene: TRBV14
abundance: -
j_gene: TRBJ2-2
CDR3nt: TGTGCCAGCAGTACGGGGGGGGCCCTCACCGGGGAGCTGTTTTTT
CDR3aa: CASSTGGALTGELFF

d_gene: -
v_gene: TRBV7-2
abundance: -
j_gene: TRBJ1-5
CDR3nt: TGTGCCAGCAGCTTGGGGGGGCAGCCCCAGCATTTT
CDR3aa: CASSLGGQPQHF

d_gene: TRBD2
v_gene: TRBV7-9
abundance: -
j_gene: TRBJ2-1
CDR3nt: TGTGCCAGCAGCTTATCCCCAGCGGGGGGAGGGCCGCGTGAGCAGTTCTTC
CDR3aa: CASSLSPAGGGPREQFF

d_gene: -
v_gene: TRBV7-9
abundance: -
j_gene: TRBJ1-5
CDR3nt: TGTGCCAGCAGCTTAGTCGGCGGGTCCCAGCATTTT
CDR3aa: CASSLVGGSQHF

d_gene: -
v_gene: TRBV10-1
abundance: -
j_gene: TRBJ2-7
CDR3nt: TGCGCCAGCAGTGAGTCGACTTCTGGCGAGCAGTACTTC
CDR3aa: CASSESTSGEQYF

d_gene: TRBD1
v_gene: TRBV12-5
abundance: -
j_gene: TRBJ2-2
CDR3nt: TGTGCTAGTGGTAGCCGGGACAGGGTTTCGGGCACCGGGGAGCTGTTTTTT
CDR3aa: CASGSRDRVSGTGELFF

d_gene: TRBD1
v_gene: TRBV2
abundance: -
j_gene: TRBJ2-3
CDR3nt: TGTGCCAGCACCGGACAGGGTTCGACAGATACGCAGTATTTT
CDR3aa: CASTGQGSTDTQYF

d_gene: -
v_gene: TRBV30
abundance: once
j_gene: TRBJ1-5
CDR3nt: TGTGCCTGGGACACTCAGGGAAATCAGCCCCAGCATTTT
CDR3aa: CAWDTQGNQPQHF

d_gene: TRBD2
v_gene: TRBV18
abundance: -
j_gene: TRBJ2-2
CDR3nt: TGTGCCAGCCAACCTAGCGGCACCGGGGAGCTGTTTTTT
CDR3aa: CASQPSGTGELFF

d_gene: -
v_gene: TRBV9
abundance: -
j_gene: TRBJ2-7
CDR3nt: TGTGCCAGCAGCCCGCGGACTGAAACCTCCTACGAGCAGTACTTC
CDR3aa: CASSPRTETSYEQYF

d_gene: -
v_gene: TRBV27
abundance: -
j_gene: TRBJ1-2
CDR3nt: TGTGCCAGCAGTTTAAAGGGGACAATTTATGGCTACACCTTC
CDR3aa: CASSLKGTIYGYTF

d_gene: -
v_gene: TRBV19
abundance: many
j_gene: TRBJ2-3
CDR3nt: TGTGCCAGTAGTATAGTTGGCGGGAGCACAGATACGCAGTATTTT
CDR3aa: CASSIVGGSTDTQYF

d_gene: -
v_gene: TRBV7-2
abundance: -
j_gene: TRBJ2-7
CDR3nt: TGTGCCAGCAGCTTAGTCAGGCAGAGCTCCTACGAGCAGTACTTC
CDR3aa: CASSLVRQSSYEQYF

d_gene: -
v_gene: TRBV13
abundance: -
j_gene: TRBJ2-1
CDR3nt: TGTGCCAGCAGCTTCCCCTCAGGGTTGGACAATGAGCAGTTCTTC
CDR3aa: CASSFPSGLDNEQFF

d_gene: -
v_gene: TRBV6-2/TRBV6-3
abundance: -
j_gene: TRBJ1-1
CDR3nt: TGTGCCAGCAGCAATCAATGGGCCACTGAAGCTTTCTTT
CDR3aa: CASSNQWATEAFF

d_gene: -
v_gene: TRBV12-5
abundance: few
j_gene: TRBJ1-2
CDR3nt: TGTGCTAGTGGTTTGCGGGGACAATCTGGCTACACCTTC
CDR3aa: CASGLRGQSGYTF

d_gene: -
v_gene: TRBV19
abundance: -
j_gene: TRBJ1-2
CDR3nt: TGTGCCAGTTCACAGGGTAGGGCGTCTCAGGAGGGCTACACCTTC
CDR3aa: CASSQGRASQEGYTF

d_gene: TRBD2
v_gene: TRBV11-2
abundance: few
j_gene: TRBJ2-7
CDR3nt: TGTGCCAGCAGCCAGGGACTAGCGGTCTACGAGCAGTACTTC
CDR3aa: CASSQGLAVYEQYF

d_gene: TRBD1
v_gene: TRBV6-5
abundance: -
j_gene: TRBJ1-4
CDR3nt: TGTGCCAGCAAGGGGCAGGGGGGTGAAAAACTGTTTTTT
CDR3aa: CASKGQGGEKLFF

d_gene: TRBD1
v_gene: TRBV28
abundance: few
j_gene: TRBJ2-7
CDR3nt: TGTGCCAGCAGTTTTCGACAGGGGAAGTACGAGCAGTACTTC
CDR3aa: CASSFRQGKYEQYF

d_gene: -
v_gene: TRBV5-6
abundance: -
j_gene: TRBJ1-2
CDR3nt: TGTGCCAGCAGCTTGGCCGATGGAGGGGCATATGGCTACACCTTC
CDR3aa: CASSLADGGAYGYTF

d_gene: TRBD1
v_gene: TRBV12-5
abundance: -
j_gene: TRBJ1-2
CDR3nt: TGTGCTAGTGGTTTGGTATCAGGGGGCTTCAACTATGGCTACACCTTC
CDR3aa: CASGLVSGGFNYGYTF

d_gene: TRBD1
v_gene: TRBV2
abundance: -
j_gene: TRBJ1-5
CDR3nt: TGTGCCAGCAGCCGGGACAGCCTCAATCAGCCCCAGCATTTT
CDR3aa: CASSRDSLNQPQHF

d_gene: -
v_gene: TRBV6-5
abundance: -
j_gene: TRBJ1-1
CDR3nt: TGTGCCAGCAGTTACCCCGAGATGAACACTGAAGCTTTCTTT
CDR3aa: CASSYPEMNTEAFF

d_gene: TRBD1
v_gene: TRBV7-2
abundance: -
j_gene: TRBJ1-2
CDR3nt: TGTGCCAGCAGCTTAGTACAGGGGGCATCCTACACCTTC
CDR3aa: CASSLVQGASYTF

d_gene: -
v_gene: TRBV7-7
abundance: -
j_gene: TRBJ1-5
CDR3nt: TGTGCTAGCAGCCGGGGGGTCAATCAGCCCCAGCATTTT
CDR3aa: CASSRGVNQPQHF

d_gene: -
v_gene: TRBV7-9
abundance: -
j_gene: TRBJ2-7
CDR3nt: TGTGCCAGCAGCTTAAATTCAGGGGCGTCGACCTTC
CDR3aa: CASSLNSGASTF

d_gene: TRBD1
v_gene: TRBV18
abundance: -
j_gene: TRBJ1-6
CDR3nt: TGTGCCAGCTCACCATCGGGACAGGGGAGTTCACCCCTCCACTTT
CDR3aa: CASSPSGQGSSPLHF

d_gene: -
v_gene: TRBV5-6
abundance: -
j_gene: TRBJ1-2
CDR3nt: TGTGCCAGCAGTCCTCCGGCAGGGTTAGAAGTCTACACCTTC
CDR3aa: CASSPPAGLEVYTF

d_gene: -
v_gene: TRBV7-3
abundance: -
j_gene: TRBJ2-1
CDR3nt: TGTGCCAGCAGCAGATCAGGGGTCAGGGTCTCGGGTGAGCAGTTCTTC
CDR3aa: CASSRSGVRVSGEQFF

d_gene: -
v_gene: TRBV5-1
abundance: many
j_gene: TRBJ2-7
CDR3nt: TGCGCCAGCAGTCCGGGGGTTTTCGGCTACGAGCAGTACTTC
CDR3aa: CASSPGVFGYEQYF

d_gene: -
v_gene: TRBV2
abundance: -
j_gene: TRBJ1-2
CDR3nt: TGTGCCAGCAGTGGTCGGGGGGCGGACTATGGCTACACCTTC
CDR3aa: CASSGRGADYGYTF

d_gene: TRBD1
v_gene: TRBV5-1
abundance: -
j_gene: TRBJ2-1
CDR3nt: TGCGCCAGCAGCTTGGTCGACAGGGGGCAACAGTTCTTC
CDR3aa: CASSLVDRGQQFF

d_gene: TRBD1
v_gene: TRBV16
abundance: -
j_gene: TRBJ2-3
CDR3nt: TGTGCCAGCAGCCTAGGGACAGGTGCGACAGATACGCAGTATTTT
CDR3aa: CASSLGTGATDTQYF

d_gene: TRBD1
v_gene: TRBV7-9
abundance: -
j_gene: TRBJ2-2
CDR3nt: TGTGCCAGCAGCTCTATCCGGACAGGGGCGAGCACCGGGGAGCTGTTTTTT
CDR3aa: CASSSIRTGASTGELFF

d_gene: -
v_gene: TRBV15
abundance: -
j_gene: TRBJ2-3
CDR3nt: TGTGCCACCAGCGCTAGAGCAGATACGCAGTATTTT
CDR3aa: CATSARADTQYF